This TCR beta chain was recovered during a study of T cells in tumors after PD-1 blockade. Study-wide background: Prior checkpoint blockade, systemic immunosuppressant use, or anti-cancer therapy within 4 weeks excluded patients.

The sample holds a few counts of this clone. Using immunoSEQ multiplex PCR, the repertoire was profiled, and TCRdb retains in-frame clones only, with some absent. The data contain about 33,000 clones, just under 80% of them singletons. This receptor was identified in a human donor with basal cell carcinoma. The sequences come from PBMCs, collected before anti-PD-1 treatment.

Written as DNA, the CDR3 is TGCGCCAGCAGCCCGGGCGCGAGGGGGCGCGGATCCGGGGAGCTGTTTTTT. This encodes CASSPGARGRGSGELFF. The chain joins TRBV5-1 to TRBJ2-2; 7 nucleotides line up with TRBD1. This CDR3 spans 17 amino acids. V lost 4 bases, J lost 6 bases, and 15 bases stayed unmatched. Germline-derived CDR1 and CDR2 are SGHRS and YFSETQ.